Below, 19 T cell receptor beta chains from the same sample are listed, as sequenced in a study of Tregs in tolerant kidney transplant recipients. Sequenced by immunoSEQ multiplex PCR; TCRdb stores in-frame clones only, minus some. The table shows 240,000 or so clones, with about 80% occurring only once. Sequencing was carried out using CD4+ T cells from blood. The receptor source for this set is a human donor in good health.

This clone appeared a few times. This rearrangement joins TRBV15 to TRBJ1-1; no definite D call. The CDR3 contains 15 residues. The germline V gene encodes CDR1 LNHNV and CDR2 YYDKDF (reference sequence). Trimming cost V 0 bases and J 1 base, with 9 bases left between them. DNA of the CDR3: TGTGCCACCAGCAGAGATCTTCGAACGAACACTGAAGCTTTCTTT. This sequence encodes CATSRDLRTNTEAFF. The variable domain in full, completed from reference TRBV15 and TRBJ1-1, reads DAMVIQNPRYQVTQFGKPVTLSCSQTLNHNVMYWYQQKSSQAPKLLFHYYDKDFNNEADTPDNFQSRRPNTSFCFLDIRSPGLGDTAMYLCATSRDLRTNTEAFFGQGTRLTVV.

The genes are TRBV2 and TRBJ1-2; D not resolved. This CDR3 comprises 14 residues. Trimming pared 4 bases from V and 7 bases from J, leaving 16 bases between. The germline gives CDR1 SNHLY, CDR2 FYNNEI. Here the CDR3 DNA reads TGTGCCAGCAGTGCTGAGGGAACGTATCGTGGCTACACCTTC. Protein product: CASSAEGTYRGYTF.

This chain connects TRBV27 to TRBJ1-1; no reliable D call. Trimming took 4 bases from V and 1 from J, leaving 7 bases between them. CDR3 length: 13 residues. CDR1 is MNHEY, CDR2 SMNVEV, per germline (reference sequence). The CDR3 sequence is CASSSKRNTEAFF. As DNA, the CDR3 is TGTGCCAGCAGTTCTAAGAGGAACACTGAAGCTTTCTTT.

The rearrangement links TRBV4-2 to TRBJ2-6; 9 bases match TRBD2. Germline V gives CDR1 LGHNA, CDR2 YNFKEQ. V shed 4 bases, J shed 4 bases, and the junction held 14 bases outside the gene matches. This CDR3 contains 19 residues. CDR3 bases: TGTGCCAGCAGCCCACCTCCCGGCGGGGGGGCTAGCGGGGCCAACGTCCTGACTTTC. Translation: CASSPPPGGGASGANVLTF.

V usage is TRBV9 and J usage is TRBJ1-2, with 8 bases matching TRBD1. V lost 1 base, J lost 4 bases, and 9 bases stayed unmatched. CDR1 and CDR2 from the germline V gene are SGDLS and YYNGEE. This CDR3 region has 16 residues. The CDR3 coding sequence is TGTGCCAGCAGCGTACGACCGGGACAGGCGCTCTATGGCTACACCTTC. Residues: CASSVRPGQALYGYTF.

The V and J genes are TRBV6-5 and TRBJ1-2; unclear D gene. Trimming took 5 bases from V and 2 from J, leaving 12 bases between them. This CDR3 has 14 amino acids. Germline V gene lookup returns CDR1 MNHEY and CDR2 SVGAGI. This chain's CDR3 is CASSVATRNYGYTF. CDR3 bases: TGTGCCAGCAGTGTAGCGACGAGGAACTATGGCTACACCTTC.

The rearrangement uses TRBV7-8 and TRBJ2-7; possibly TRBD2 for D (5 bases). The CDR3 is 15 amino acids. Germline values: CDR1 SGHVS, CDR2 FQNEAQ. Trimming removed 6 bases at V and 0 bases at J, with 15 bases between. The chain's CDR3 is CASSDSRVSSYEQYF. The CDR3 DNA follows: TGTGCCAGCAGTGATTCGAGGGTAAGCTCCTACGAGCAGTACTTC. Full variable domain (rest looked up from reference TRBV7-8 and TRBJ2-7): GAGVSQSPRYKVAKRGQDVALRCDPISGHVSLFWYQQALGQGPEFLTYFQNEAQLDKSGLPSDRFFAERPEGSVSTLKIQRTQQEDSAVYLCASSDSRVSSYEQYFGPGTRLTVT.

CDR3 region: CASRQFDGYTF. In nucleotides, the CDR3 is TGTGCCAGCAGACAGTTTGATGGCTACACCTTC. The chain employs TRBV25-1 and TRBJ1-2; D not certain. Trimming left V 6 bases short and J 6 bases short, with 8 bases between. The CDR3 loop spans 11 amino acids. Germline V CDR1 and CDR2: MGHDK, SYGVNS.

The V call is TRBV4-2, the J call TRBJ1-1; possibly TRBD1 for D (6 bases). Trimming removed 3 bases at V and 0 bases at J, with 17 bases between. The germline V gene has CDR1 LGHNA and CDR2 YNFKEQ. The CDR3 is made up of 17 amino acids. The CDR3, as DNA: TGTGCCAGCAGCCACCCCGAAGGGGGGGCTCTGAACACTGAAGCTTTCTTT. Translating gives CASSHPEGGALNTEAFF.

V and J are TRBV4-1 and TRBJ2-7, with TRBD1 matching 7 bases. The CDR3 runs to 18 residues. The V gene end was trimmed by 1 base and the J gene end by 0 bases; junction bases not matched to a gene: 12. Germline-derived CDR1 and CDR2 are MGHRA and YSYEKL. The chain's CDR3 is CASSQGRSLDRYSYEQYF. Written as DNA, the CDR3 is TGCGCCAGCAGCCAAGGCCGATCTTTGGACAGGTACTCCTACGAGCAGTACTTC.

For this clone: Mismatch with germline at one junction end may stem from a read error. This chain connects TRBV5-1 to TRBJ1-5; 7 nucleotides match TRBD1. Germline V gene lookup returns CDR1 SGHRS and CDR2 YFSETQ. CDR3 length: 15 amino acids. In DNA form, the CDR3 reads TGCGCCAGCAGCTCGACAGGGAATAGCGATCAGCCCCAGCATTTT. Translating gives CASSSTGNSDQPQHF.

The chain combines TRBV5-6 with TRBJ1-2; TRBD1 matches at 7 bases. The CDR3 is made up of 13 amino acids. The V segment lost 5 bases and the J segment 3 bases; nucleotides outside the gene matches: 4. Germline CDR1 is SGHDT and CDR2 is YYEEEE. The CDR3 protein is CASRAGQDYGYTF. The CDR3 DNA sequence: TGTGCCAGCAGGGCTGGACAGGACTATGGCTACACCTTC.

V is TRBV11-2 and J is TRBJ2-1; 9 bases map to TRBD2. The CDR3 consists of 14 residues. From germline, CDR1 is SGHAT and CDR2 FQNNGV. The ends lost 6 bases at V and 5 bases at J; junction bases unmatched: 5. The CDR3 loop reads CASRFSGRNNEQFF. CDR3 in DNA: TGTGCCAGCAGGTTTAGCGGGAGAAACAATGAGCAGTTCTTC.

This chain connects TRBV27 to TRBJ1-1; D might be TRBD1 (5 bases). The germline gives CDR1 MNHEY, CDR2 SMNVEV (reference sequence). The CDR3 contains 15 residues. V was cut by 5 bases and J by 4 bases, with 17 bases left in between. For the CDR3, the DNA is TGTGCCAGCAGTCCCCGACAGTATGTGGGCACTGAAGCTTTCTTT. As protein: CASSPRQYVGTEAFF.

This clone was found once. The chain joins TRBV4-2 to TRBJ2-7; 7 nucleotides match TRBD2. V shed 0 bases and J 2 bases; nucleotides not matched to a gene: 7. The V gene's germline CDR1 is LGHNA and CDR2 YNFKEQ. The CDR3 spans 16 residues. DNA for the CDR3: TGTGCCAGCAGCCAAGATATCCTAGCGGAGGCCTACGAGCAGTACTTC. As protein: CASSQDILAEAYEQYF.

This clone came up once. The gene calls are TRBV19 and TRBJ1-2, with D unresolved. Germline CDR1 and CDR2: LNHDA and SQIVND (reference sequence). Trimming cost V 8 bases and J 0 bases, with 10 bases left between them. This CDR3 has 13 amino acids. CDR3 residues: CASQKLANYGYTF. The CDR3 nucleotides are TGTGCCAGTCAAAAGTTAGCTAACTATGGCTACACCTTC.

J is TRBJ1-1 and V is TRBV7-9, with D unresolved. Trimming took 1 base from V and 4 from J, leaving 4 bases between them. Germline lookup yields CDR1 SEHNR and CDR2 FQNEAQ (reference sequence). This CDR3 has 12 amino acids. Here the CDR3 reads CASSLEVTEAFF. The DNA for the CDR3 is TGTGCCAGCAGCTTAGAGGTCACTGAAGCTTTCTTT.

The chain uses TRBV7-6 and TRBJ1-3; TRBD1 is a possible D gene (5 bases). Germline CDR1 reads SGHVS; CDR2 reads FNYEAQ. The CDR3 consists of 16 residues. The V gene lost 0 bases and the J gene lost 2 bases, with 11 bases spanning the gap. Here the CDR3 DNA reads TGTGCCAGCAGCTTAGCGCGGTGGGGGGCTGGAAACACCATATATTTT. Encoded protein: CASSLARWGAGNTIYF.

V is TRBV27 and J is TRBJ2-3, with 9 bases matching TRBD2. V shed 5 bases and J 1 base; nucleotides not matched to a gene: 10. This CDR3 has 17 residues. Germline V gene data show CDR1 as MNHEY and CDR2 as SMNVEV (reference sequence). The CDR3 DNA follows: TGTGCCAGCAGTCTACGAGCTAGCGGGACCGGCACAGATACGCAGTATTTT. This codes for CASSLRASGTGTDTQYF.